The rows below give T cell receptor beta chains drawn from one sample of a study of cytomegalovirus exposure and HLA in healthy donors. Here immunoSEQ multiplex PCR was the method, and the copy in TCRdb shows in-frame clones only, minus some. The data hold 130,000 or so clones, with roughly four fifths observed a single time. Sequencing input: PBMCs. Receptor source: a man between 35 and 55 years old in good health and CMV-seronegative. Each CDR3 is given with its conserved first and last residue. Each record gives: D gene, J gene, clone size, V gene, CDR3 protein, CDR3 DNA. D genes are given only for firm matches. Clone size appears in some rows only: once, few, many, or a class for an expanded clone.

. | TRBJ1-5 | . | TRBV5-1 | CASSNPGQPQHF | TGCGCCAGCAGCAACCCAGGACAGCCCCAGCATTTT
TRBD1 | TRBJ2-5 | . | TRBV7-2 | CASSTNRGREQYF | TGTGCCAGCAGCACAAACAGGGGGCGGGAGCAGTACTTC
. | TRBJ1-4 | . | TRBV5-1 | CASSSGQNNEKLFF | TGCGCCAGCAGCTCCGGACAGAATAATGAAAAACTGTTTTTT
. | TRBJ2-7 | . | TRBV7-6 | CASSLAQGLYEQYF | TGTGCCAGCAGCTTAGCCCAGGGACTCTACGAGCAGTACTTC
. | TRBJ2-3 | few | TRBV5-1 | CASSLSTDTQYF | TGCGCCAGCAGCCTAAGCACAGATACGCAGTATTTT
. | TRBJ1-1 | . | TRBV7-2 | CASSLTPGHMNTEAFF | TGTGCCAGCAGCCTTACCCCGGGACACATGAACACTGAAGCTTTCTTT
TRBD1 | TRBJ2-2 | few | TRBV19 | CASMGTGRTGELFF | TGTGCCAGTATGGGGACAGGGCGTACCGGGGAGCTGTTTTTT
. | TRBJ2-3 | . | TRBV9 | CASSVGQGRTDTQYF | TGTGCCAGCAGCGTAGGGCAGGGAAGGACAGATACGCAGTATTTT
TRBD1 | TRBJ2-1 | . | TRBV19 | CASSPTPGQQRYNEQFF | TGTGCCAGTAGTCCAACCCCGGGACAGCAGCGTTACAATGAGCAGTTCTTC
. | TRBJ1-1 | . | TRBV6-5 | CASSYQLRGTEAFF | TGTGCCAGCAGTTACCAGCTCAGGGGCACTGAAGCTTTCTTT
. | TRBJ1-1 | . | TRBV11-3 | CASSLGARNTEAFF | TGTGCCAGCAGCTTAGGGGCCAGGAACACTGAAGCTTTCTTT
. | TRBJ1-4 | . | TRBV15 | CATSSPGRDNEKLFF | TGTGCCACCAGCAGCCCAGGGCGGGACAATGAAAAACTGTTTTTT
. | TRBJ2-7 | . | TRBV11-3 | CASSLSPRSGEQYF | TGTGCCAGCAGCTTATCCCCCAGATCGGGAGAGCAGTACTTC
TRBD2 | TRBJ2-4 | . | TRBV19 | CASSRPSGRPDDIQYF | TGTGCCAGTAGTCGGCCTAGCGGGAGGCCCGACGACATTCAGTACTTC
. | TRBJ2-7 | . | TRBV6-6 | CASSHGQLYEQYF | TGTGCCAGCAGTCATGGACAGCTGTACGAGCAGTACTTC
TRBD1 | TRBJ1-2 | . | TRBV6-1 | CASSRDREAGYTF | TGTGCCAGCAGTCGAGACAGGGAGGCTGGCTACACCTTC
. | TRBJ2-7 | . | TRBV7-9 | CASSPSLQGYEQYF | TGTGCCAGCAGCCCAAGCCTACAGGGCTACGAGCAGTACTTC
. | TRBJ1-5 | . | TRBV18 | CASSPSPFRDNQPQHF | TGTGCCAGCTCACCCTCCCCGTTCAGGGACAATCAGCCCCAGCATTTT
. | TRBJ1-1 | . | TRBV15 | CATAERFYTEAFF | TGTGCCACCGCAGAGAGGTTCTACACTGAAGCTTTCTTT
. | TRBJ2-3 | . | TRBV19 | CASAGFQSSTDTQYF | TGTGCCAGTGCGGGGTTTCAAAGTAGCACAGATACGCAGTATTTT
. | TRBJ1-2 | . | TRBV27 | CASSFRGPGGYTF | TGTGCCAGCAGTTTCCGAGGGCCCGGTGGCTACACCTTC
. | TRBJ2-1 | . | TRBV5-4 | CASSLALAGGPDEQFF | TGTGCCAGCAGCTTGGCCCTGGCGGGTGGGCCCGATGAGCAGTTCTTC
. | TRBJ1-4 | . | TRBV10-1 | CASSTDRGEKLFF | TGCGCCAGCAGTACCGACCGGGGTGAAAAACTGTTTTTT
TRBD1 | TRBJ1-5 | . | TRBV7-6 | CASSPDRGRSNQPQHF | TGTGCCAGCAGCCCGGACAGGGGGCGTAGCAATCAGCCCCAGCATTTT
TRBD1 | TRBJ2-7 | . | TRBV5-1 | CASSPRTGEAYEQYF | TGCGCCAGCAGCCCTCGGACAGGGGAGGCCTACGAGCAGTACTTC
TRBD2 | TRBJ2-4 | . | TRBV27 | CASMGLAGGPGAKNIQYF | TGTGCCAGCATGGGACTAGCGGGAGGGCCGGGAGCCAAAAACATTCAGTACTTC
. | TRBJ2-2 | . | TRBV5-4 | CASTTSNTGELFF | TGTGCCAGCACCACATCGAACACCGGGGAGCTGTTTTTT
. | TRBJ2-7 | . | TRBV9 | CASSDSGEGYEQYF | TGTGCCAGCAGCGATTCGGGAGAAGGCTACGAGCAGTACTTC
TRBD1 | TRBJ2-5 | . | TRBV5-1 | CASSLWTGGETQYF | TGCGCCAGCAGCTTGTGGACAGGCGGAGAGACCCAGTACTTC
. | TRBJ2-5 | . | TRBV12-5 | CASGWGFGSPETQYF | TGTGCTAGTGGTTGGGGGTTCGGGAGTCCAGAGACCCAGTACTTC
. | TRBJ1-4 | . | TRBV15 | CATSRAGSGNEKLFF | TGTGCCACCAGCAGAGCCGGGAGTGGCAATGAAAAACTGTTTTTT
. | TRBJ2-5 | . | TRBV7-2 | CASSFIETQYF | TGTGCCAGCAGCTTTATAGAGACCCAGTACTTC
TRBD2 | TRBJ2-3 | . | TRBV5-4 | CASSLRTSGGDTQYF | TGTGCCAGCAGCTTACGGACTAGCGGGGGCGATACGCAGTATTTT
TRBD1 | TRBJ1-2 | . | TRBV9 | CASSVAIGGLVYAF | TGTGCCAGCAGCGTAGCTATAGGGGGCCTCGTATACGCCTTC
. | TRBJ1-2 | few | TRBV5-8 | CASSLANRQYYGYTF | TGTGCCAGCAGCTTGGCCAATCGACAGTACTATGGCTACACCTTC
TRBD1 | TRBJ2-7 | . | TRBV4-3 | CASGPGDRAEEQYF | TGCGCCAGTGGGCCGGGGGACAGGGCGGAGGAGCAGTACTTC
TRBD2 | TRBJ2-7 | few | TRBV28 | CASSVGLGVLNEQYF | TGTGCCAGCAGCGTGGGACTAGGGGTTTTGAACGAGCAGTACTTC
TRBD2 | TRBJ2-1 | . | TRBV6-1 | CASSPSGRQHNEQFF | TGTGCCAGCAGCCCGAGCGGGAGGCAGCACAATGAGCAGTTCTTC
. | TRBJ1-5 | . | TRBV30 | CAWSSGQINQPQHF | TGTGCCTGGAGTTCAGGACAGATCAATCAGCCCCAGCATTTT
. | TRBJ1-1 | . | TRBV7-9 | CSSSSRGGNEAFF | TGTTCCAGCAGCTCCCGGGGCGGGAACGAAGCTTTCTTT
. | TRBJ2-3 | . | TRBV30 | CAWSRNEADTQYF | TGTGCCTGGAGTCGGAATGAGGCAGATACGCAGTATTTT
TRBD2 | TRBJ2-3 | . | TRBV18 | CASSPMSGARTDTQYF | TGTGCCAGCTCACCAATGAGCGGGGCCCGCACAGATACGCAGTATTTT
TRBD1 | TRBJ1-4 | . | TRBV28 | CASSLSRDRGEKLFF | TGTGCCAGCAGTTTATCCCGGGACAGGGGGGAAAAACTGTTTTTT
TRBD2 | TRBJ2-5 | few | TRBV9 | CASSVWGGWPETQYF | TGTGCCAGCAGCGTATGGGGGGGTTGGCCAGAGACCCAGTACTTC
TRBD2 | TRBJ2-7 | . | TRBV6-6 | CASSTSGQSSYEQYF | TGTGCCAGCAGCACTAGCGGCCAGAGCTCCTACGAGCAGTACTTC
. | TRBJ1-2 | . | TRBV7-9 | CASSSVQGNYGYTF | TGTGCCAGCAGCTCCGTCCAGGGGAACTATGGCTACACCTTC
TRBD1 | TRBJ1-2 | . | TRBV6-5 | CASSRQGSYGYTF | TGTGCCAGCAGCCGACAGGGGTCCTATGGCTACACCTTC
. | TRBJ2-4 | . | TRBV7-4 | CASSLETAEGKNIQYF | TGTGCCAGCAGCTTGGAGACAGCGGAGGGCAAAAACATTCAGTACTTC
TRBD1 | TRBJ2-7 | few | TRBV10-1 | CASNPGQGAHEQYF | TGCGCCAGCAATCCGGGACAGGGGGCACACGAGCAGTACTTC
TRBD2 | TRBJ2-7 | . | TRBV5-4 | CASSPGGLAAYEQYF | TGTGCCAGCAGTCCCGGAGGACTAGCGGCCTACGAGCAGTACTTC
. | TRBJ2-3 | once | TRBV28 | CASNTLTLDTQYF | TGTGCCAGCAATACGCTGACTCTGGATACGCAGTATTTT
TRBD2 | TRBJ2-1 | . | TRBV11-2 | CASRGGSSYNEQFF | TGTGCCAGCAGGGGGGGGAGCTCCTACAATGAGCAGTTCTTC
. | TRBJ1-5 | once | TRBV10-2 | CASRGGHNQPQHF | TGCGCCAGCAGGGGAGGGCACAATCAGCCCCAGCATTTT
. | TRBJ2-2 | . | TRBV7-9 | CASSLVETGTGELFF | TGTGCCAGCAGCTTAGTAGAAACAGGGACCGGGGAGCTGTTTTTT